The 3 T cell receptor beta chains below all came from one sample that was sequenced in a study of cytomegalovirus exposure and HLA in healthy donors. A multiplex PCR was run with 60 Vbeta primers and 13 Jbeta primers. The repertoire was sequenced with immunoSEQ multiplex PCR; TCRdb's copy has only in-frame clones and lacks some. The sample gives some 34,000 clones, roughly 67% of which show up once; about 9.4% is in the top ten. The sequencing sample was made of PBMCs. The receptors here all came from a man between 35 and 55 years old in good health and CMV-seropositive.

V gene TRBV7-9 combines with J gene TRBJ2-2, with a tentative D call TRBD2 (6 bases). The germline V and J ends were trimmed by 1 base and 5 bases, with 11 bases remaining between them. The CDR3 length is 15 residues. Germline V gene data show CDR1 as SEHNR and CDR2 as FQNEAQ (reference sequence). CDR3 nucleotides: TGTGCCAGCAGCTTAGTAGCGGCCGGGACCGGGGAGCTGTTTTTT. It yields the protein CASSLVAAGTGELFF.

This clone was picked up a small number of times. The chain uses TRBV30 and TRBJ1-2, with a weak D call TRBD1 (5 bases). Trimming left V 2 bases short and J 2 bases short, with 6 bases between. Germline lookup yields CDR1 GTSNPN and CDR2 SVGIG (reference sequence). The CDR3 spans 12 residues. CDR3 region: CAWSRGNYGYTF. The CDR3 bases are TGTGCCTGGAGTAGGGGAAACTATGGCTACACCTTC.

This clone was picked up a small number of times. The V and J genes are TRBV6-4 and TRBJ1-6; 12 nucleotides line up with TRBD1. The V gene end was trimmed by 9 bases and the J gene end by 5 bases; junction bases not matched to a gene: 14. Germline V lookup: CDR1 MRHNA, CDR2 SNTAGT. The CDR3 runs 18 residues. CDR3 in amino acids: CASRIIGTGGVNNSPLHF. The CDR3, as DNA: TGTGCCAGTCGAATTATAGGGACAGGGGGCGTGAATAATTCACCCCTCCACTTT.